This entry describes one T cell receptor (beta chain). Samples came from healthy bone marrow donors. The record originates from a study of cytomegalovirus exposure and HLA in healthy donors. This CDR3 comprises 16 residues. V lost 2 bases and J 0 bases, leaving 11 bases between the germline ends. It was with 60 Vbeta and 13 Jbeta primers that the PCR ran. Sequencing was performed with immunoSEQ multiplex PCR; in TCRdb, only in-frame clones are kept and a portion is missing. The table includes about 140,000 clones, about three quarters detected once. The chain has TRBV5-3 and TRBJ2-2, with a weak D call TRBD2 (6 bases). TRBV5-3 is an ORF, and what it does is uncertain. This TCR derives from a man in his forties in good health and CMV-seronegative. Sequencing used PBMCs. The CDR3 bases are TGTGCCAGAAGCTTATTAGGCGGGGCGAACACCGGGGAGCTGTTTTTT. Amino acids: CARSLLGGANTGELFF.